The source of this T cell receptor beta chain is a study of blood T cell repertoires in COVID-19. Repertoires were generated with immunoSEQ multiplex PCR, while TCRdb's copy carries only in-frame clones and drops some. The sample has around 390,000 clones; about 83% are singletons. From germline, CDR1 is SGHRS and CDR2 YFSETQ. V gave up 4 bases and J gave up 3 bases; unmatched junction bases: 7. This CDR3 has 15 residues. The J gene is TRBJ2-1, the V gene TRBV5-1, with 7 bases identical to TRBD2. The sequence came from a woman in her 50s who had recovered from COVID-19. Sequenced input: PBMCs or T cells enriched from blood (not recorded which). The CDR3: CASSLRGDFYNEQFF. DNA of the CDR3: TGCGCCAGCAGCCTACGGGGGGACTTCTACAATGAGCAGTTCTTC.